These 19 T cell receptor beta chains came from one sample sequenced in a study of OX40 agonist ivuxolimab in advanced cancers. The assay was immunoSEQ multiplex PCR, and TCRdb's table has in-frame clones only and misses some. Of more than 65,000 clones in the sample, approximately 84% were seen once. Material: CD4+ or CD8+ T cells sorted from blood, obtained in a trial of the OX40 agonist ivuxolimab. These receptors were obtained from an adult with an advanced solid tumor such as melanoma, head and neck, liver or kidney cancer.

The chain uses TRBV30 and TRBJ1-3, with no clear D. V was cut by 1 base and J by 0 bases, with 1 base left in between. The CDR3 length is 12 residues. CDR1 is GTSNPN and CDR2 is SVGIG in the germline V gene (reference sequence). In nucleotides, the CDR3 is TGTGCCTGGAGTGCCTCTGGAAACACCATATATTTT. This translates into CAWSASGNTIYF.

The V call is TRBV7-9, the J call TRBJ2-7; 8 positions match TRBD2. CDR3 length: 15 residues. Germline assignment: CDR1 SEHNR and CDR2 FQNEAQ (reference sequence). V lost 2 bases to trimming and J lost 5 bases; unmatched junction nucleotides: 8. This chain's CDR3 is CASSLTGTSFDEQYF. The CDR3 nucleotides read TGTGCCAGCAGCTTAACCGGGACTAGTTTCGACGAGCAGTACTTC.

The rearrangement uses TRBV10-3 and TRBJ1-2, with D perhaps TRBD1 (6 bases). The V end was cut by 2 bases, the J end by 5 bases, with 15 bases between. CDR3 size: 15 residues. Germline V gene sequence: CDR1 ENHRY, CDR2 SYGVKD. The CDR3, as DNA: TGTGCCATCAGTGAGCCTGGGACGGGACAATATGGCTACACCTTC. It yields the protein CAISEPGTGQYGYTF.

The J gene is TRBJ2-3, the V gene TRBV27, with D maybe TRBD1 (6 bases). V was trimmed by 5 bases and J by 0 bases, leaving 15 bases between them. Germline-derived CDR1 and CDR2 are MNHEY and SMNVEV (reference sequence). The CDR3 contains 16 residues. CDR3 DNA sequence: TGTGCCAGCAGTACCTCAGGGGCTACTAGCACAGATACGCAGTATTTT. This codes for CASSTSGATSTDTQYF.

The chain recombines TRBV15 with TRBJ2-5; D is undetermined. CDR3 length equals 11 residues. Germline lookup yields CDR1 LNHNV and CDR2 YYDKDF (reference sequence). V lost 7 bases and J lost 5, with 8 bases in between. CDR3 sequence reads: CATKDLETQYF. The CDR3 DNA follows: TGTGCCACCAAGGATTTGGAGACCCAGTACTTC.

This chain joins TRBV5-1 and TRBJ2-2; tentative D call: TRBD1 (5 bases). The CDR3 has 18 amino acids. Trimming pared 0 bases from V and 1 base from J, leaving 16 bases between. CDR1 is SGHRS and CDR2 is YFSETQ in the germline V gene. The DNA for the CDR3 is TGCGCCAGCAGCTTGGAATCGGCAGGGATAGTGAACACCGGGGAGCTGTTTTTT. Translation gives CASSLESAGIVNTGELFF.

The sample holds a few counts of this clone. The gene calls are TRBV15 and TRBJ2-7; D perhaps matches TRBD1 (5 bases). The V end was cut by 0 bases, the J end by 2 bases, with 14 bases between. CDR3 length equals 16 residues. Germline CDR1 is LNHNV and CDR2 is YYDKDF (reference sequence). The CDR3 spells CATSRELPGSPYEQYF. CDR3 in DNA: TGTGCCACCAGCAGAGAGCTCCCAGGGTCCCCCTACGAGCAGTACTTC.

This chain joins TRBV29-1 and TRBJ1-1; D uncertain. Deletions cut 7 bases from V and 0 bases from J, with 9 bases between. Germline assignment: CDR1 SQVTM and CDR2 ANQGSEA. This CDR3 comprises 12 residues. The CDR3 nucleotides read TGCAGCGCCCTTTCAATGAACACTGAAGCTTTCTTT. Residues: CSALSMNTEAFF.

The CDR3 reads CSVRPSSYNEQFF. For the CDR3, the DNA is TGCAGCGTTCGCCCGAGCTCCTACAATGAGCAGTTCTTC. The J gene is TRBJ2-1, the V gene TRBV29-1; D is undetermined. Trimming stripped 5 bases from V and 0 bases from J, with 8 bases between. CDR3 length: 13 amino acids. Per the germline V gene, CDR1 is SQVTM and CDR2 is ANQGSEA.

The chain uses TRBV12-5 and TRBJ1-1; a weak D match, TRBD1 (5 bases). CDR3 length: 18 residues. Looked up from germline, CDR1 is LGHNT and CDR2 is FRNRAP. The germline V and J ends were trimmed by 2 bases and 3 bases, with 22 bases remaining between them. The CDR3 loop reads CASGLPPKVWGEDTEAFF. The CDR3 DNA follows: TGTGCTAGTGGTTTGCCCCCAAAGGTGTGGGGGGAGGACACTGAAGCTTTCTTT.

The CDR3 loop reads CSAAARASGSEQYF. In nucleotides, the CDR3 is TGCAGCGCTGCCGCCAGAGCTAGCGGGTCCGAGCAGTACTTC. The rearrangement uses TRBV29-1 and TRBJ2-5; 8 bases map to TRBD2. TRBJ2-7 explains the end of the DNA better; the J call may be wrong. Germline V CDR1 and CDR2: SQVTM, ANQGSEA. The CDR3 loop spans 14 amino acids.

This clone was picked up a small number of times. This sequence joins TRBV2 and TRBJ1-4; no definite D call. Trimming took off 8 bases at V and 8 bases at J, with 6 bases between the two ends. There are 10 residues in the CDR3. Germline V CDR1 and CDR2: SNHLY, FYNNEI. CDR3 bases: TGTGCCAGCTCCTACGAAAAACTGTTTTTT. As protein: CASSYEKLFF.

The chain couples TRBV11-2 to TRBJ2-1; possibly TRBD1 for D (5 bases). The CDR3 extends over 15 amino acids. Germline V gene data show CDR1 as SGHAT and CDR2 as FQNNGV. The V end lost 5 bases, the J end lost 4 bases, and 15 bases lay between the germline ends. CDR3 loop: CASSPRGAIYNEQFF. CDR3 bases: TGTGCCAGCAGCCCTCGTGGGGCAATTTACAATGAGCAGTTCTTC. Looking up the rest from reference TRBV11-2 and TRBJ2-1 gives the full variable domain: EAGVAQSPRYKIIEKRQSVAFWCNPISGHATLYWYQQILGQGPKLLIQFQNNGVVDDSQLPKDRFSAERLKGVDSTLKIQPAKLEDSAVYLCASSPRGAIYNEQFFGPGTRLTVL.

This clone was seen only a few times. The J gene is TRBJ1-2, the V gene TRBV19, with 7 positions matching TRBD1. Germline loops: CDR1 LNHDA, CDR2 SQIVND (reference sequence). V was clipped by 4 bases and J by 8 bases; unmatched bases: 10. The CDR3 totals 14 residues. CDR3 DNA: TGTGCCAGTAGTACGCGGAGAGGGGGCTTAGGCTACACCTTC. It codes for CASSTRRGGLGYTF.

The CDR3 sequence is CASSFMGTGGSPLHF. The CDR3 nucleotides are TGTGCCAGCAGCTTTATGGGGACAGGAGGATCACCCCTCCACTTT. The J gene is TRBJ1-6, the V gene TRBV7-2, with 8 bases aligning to TRBD1. The germline V gene encodes CDR1 SGHTA and CDR2 FQGNSA. The CDR3 is 15 residues long. V lost 3 bases to trimming and J lost 10 bases; unmatched junction nucleotides: 8. The whole variable domain, remainder taken from reference TRBV7-2 and TRBJ1-6, is GAGVSQSPSNKVTEKGKDVELRCDPISGHTALYWYRQSLGQGLEFLIYFQGNSAPDKSGLPSDRFSAERTGGSVSTLTIQRTQQEDSAVYLCASSFMGTGGSPLHFGNGTRLTVT.

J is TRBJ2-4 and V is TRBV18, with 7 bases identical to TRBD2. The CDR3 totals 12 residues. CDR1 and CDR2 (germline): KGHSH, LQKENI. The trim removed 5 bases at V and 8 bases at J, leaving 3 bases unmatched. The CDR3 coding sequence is TGTGCCAGCTCAGAGGGAGGGGACATTCAGTACTTC. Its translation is CASSEGGDIQYF.

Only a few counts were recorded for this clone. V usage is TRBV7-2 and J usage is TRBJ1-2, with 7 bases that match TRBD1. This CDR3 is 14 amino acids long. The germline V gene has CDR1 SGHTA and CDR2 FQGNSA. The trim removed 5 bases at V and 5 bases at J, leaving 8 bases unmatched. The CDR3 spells CASSDRTGRYGYTF. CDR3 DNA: TGTGCCAGCAGCGACCGGACAGGAAGGTATGGCTACACCTTC.

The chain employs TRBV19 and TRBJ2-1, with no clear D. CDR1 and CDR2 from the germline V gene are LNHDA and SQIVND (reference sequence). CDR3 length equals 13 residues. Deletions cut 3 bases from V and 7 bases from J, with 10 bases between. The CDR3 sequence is CASSINFRNEQFF. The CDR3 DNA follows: TGTGCCAGTAGTATTAACTTCCGAAATGAGCAGTTCTTC.

CDR3 sequence reads: CASSLRTGQGLAAFF. In DNA, the CDR3 is TGTGCCAGCAGCTTAAGGACCGGACAGGGATTAGCAGCTTTCTTT. The J gene is TRBJ1-1, the V gene TRBV7-2, with 8 bases matching TRBD1. Germline V CDR1 and CDR2: SGHTA, FQGNSA. The CDR3 length is 15 residues. The J segment lost 10 bases and the V segment lost 2 bases, leaving 12 bases of the junction unmatched.